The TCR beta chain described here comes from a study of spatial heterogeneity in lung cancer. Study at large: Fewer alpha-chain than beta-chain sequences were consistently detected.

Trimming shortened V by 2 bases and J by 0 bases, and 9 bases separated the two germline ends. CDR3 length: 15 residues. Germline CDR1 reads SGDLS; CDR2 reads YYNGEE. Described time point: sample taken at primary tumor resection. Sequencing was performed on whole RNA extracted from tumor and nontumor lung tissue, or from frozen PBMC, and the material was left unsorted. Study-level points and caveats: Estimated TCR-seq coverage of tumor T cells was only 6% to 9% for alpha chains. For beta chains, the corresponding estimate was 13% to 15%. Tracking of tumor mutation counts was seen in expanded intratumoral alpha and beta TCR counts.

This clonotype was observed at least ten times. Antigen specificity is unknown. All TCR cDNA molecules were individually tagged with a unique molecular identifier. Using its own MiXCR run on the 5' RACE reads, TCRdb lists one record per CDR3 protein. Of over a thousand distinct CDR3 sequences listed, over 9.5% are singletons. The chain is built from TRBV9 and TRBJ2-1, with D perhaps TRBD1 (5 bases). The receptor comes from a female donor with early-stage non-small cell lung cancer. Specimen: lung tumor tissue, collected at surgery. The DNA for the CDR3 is TGTGCCAGCAGCGTTACAGGTCTCTCCTACAATGAGCAGTTCTTC. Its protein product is CASSVTGLSYNEQFF.